The rows below give T cell receptor beta chains drawn from one sample of a study of T cells after yellow fever vaccination. TCRdb reprocessed the 5' RACE reads with MiXCR, giving one entry per CDR3 protein. The sample lists approximately 550,000 distinct CDR3 sequences, approximately 21% seen once, with more than 13% in the top ten. Source: PBMCs, taken 15 days after the yellow fever booster vaccination. The receptors come from a man between 25 and 39 years old who received the YFV17D yellow fever vaccine. CDR3s include the opening cysteine and the closing phenylalanine or tryptophan. Each record gives: J gene, V gene, D gene, clone size, CDR3 DNA, CDR3 protein. D genes are given only for firm matches. The size entry is marked missing in some rows and otherwise reads once, few, many or a size class.

TRBJ2-1,TRBV11-1,-,-,TGTGCCAGCAGCGACCGCGGGTACAATGAGCAGTTCTTC,CASSDRGYNEQFF
TRBJ2-5,TRBV6-5,TRBD2,-,TGTGCCAGCAGTTACGATGGGACTAGCGGCAGATTAAAGACCCAGTACTTC,CASSYDGTSGRLKTQYF
TRBJ2-7,TRBV29-1,-,-,TGCAGCATTAGGACCTTCTCCTACGAGCAGTACTTC,CSIRTFSYEQYF
TRBJ1-1,TRBV7-2,-,-,TGTGCCAGCAGCTTAGTAGGTGGCCTGAACACTGAAGCTTTCTTT,CASSLVGGLNTEAFF
TRBJ1-2,TRBV7-3,-,-,TGTGCCAGCAGCTTAACGTCTGGGTTTGGCTACACCTTC,CASSLTSGFGYTF
TRBJ2-7,TRBV28,TRBD2,many,TGTGCCAGCAGCCGGACTAGCTCCTACGAGCAGTACTTC,CASSRTSSYEQYF
TRBJ2-1,TRBV7-3,TRBD2,-,TGTGCCAGCAGCTCTATCCCGGGGACTAGCGGGTACAATGAGCAGTTCTTC,CASSSIPGTSGYNEQFF
TRBJ2-1,TRBV12-3/TRBV12-4,-,-,TGTGCCAGCAGCTTCAGGGGGGGGAGTGAGCAGTTCTTC,CASSFRGGSEQFF
TRBJ2-2,TRBV20-1,-,-,TGCAGTGCTAGAGTGTTGGCAGACAACGGGGAGCTGTTTTTT,CSARVLADNGELFF
TRBJ2-6,TRBV27,-,few,TGTGCCAGCAGTTTTGCGGGAAGCTCTGGGGCCAACGTCCTGACTTTC,CASSFAGSSGANVLTF
TRBJ2-5,TRBV9,-,few,TGTGCCAGCAGCCTGGACCCCCAGATGGAGACCCAGTACTTC,CASSLDPQMETQYF
TRBJ2-1,TRBV14,-,few,TGTGCCAGCTGCACAGGCCTCTACAATGAGCAGTTCTTC,CASCTGLYNEQFF
TRBJ2-1,TRBV5-1,-,few,TGCGCCAGCAGCTTGTCGTTGGGGGTCAATGAGCAGTTCTTC,CASSLSLGVNEQFF
TRBJ1-1,TRBV5-1,-,few,TGCGCCAGCAGACAACAGGGGAACACTGAAGCTTTCTTT,CASRQQGNTEAFF
TRBJ1-2,TRBV15,-,few,TGTGCCACCAGCACTATCAGGGGCAACTATGGCTACACCTTC,CATSTIRGNYGYTF
TRBJ1-1,TRBV6-2/TRBV6-3,-,few,TGTGCCAGCATAACCGGGACGGCGAGTATGAACACTGAAGCTTTCTTT,CASITGTASMNTEAFF
TRBJ2-5,TRBV3-1,TRBD2,-,TGTGCCAGCAGCCCGCAACGACTAGCCGGAAGGGAGACCCAGTACTTC,CASSPQRLAGRETQYF
TRBJ2-2,TRBV5-1,TRBD1,-,TGCGCCAGCAGCCTCCCGGGACAGGGTGATTCCGGGGAGCTGTTTTTT,CASSLPGQGDSGELFF
TRBJ2-1,TRBV7-8,-,few,TGTGCCAGCAGTTCAAGGGGAGTGGGGGATGAGCAGTTCTTC,CASSSRGVGDEQFF